This TCR beta chain came from a study of T-cell memory formation after mild COVID-19. This clonotype was found a few times. One entry per CDR3 protein results from TCRdb running MiXCR on the 5' RACE reads. Altogether about 60,000 distinct CDR3 sequences are present, 9.5% to 15% being singletons, with the ten largest covering under 30%. CDR3 length equals 15 residues. Germline CDR1 SGHKS, CDR2 YYEKEE (reference sequence). V dropped 1 base and J dropped 8 bases, with 13 bases sitting between them. This chain links TRBV5-5 with TRBJ2-6; no clear D gene. The source is a young man who had mild COVID-19 (a few samples of this study predate the infection). Cell type and time point are not known. The sequenced sample was PBMCs or a T cell subset sorted from them (not recorded which). CDR3 amino acids: CASSLLAEGTNVLTF. The CDR3 DNA reads TGTGCCAGCAGCTTGTTGGCAGAAGGGACCAACGTCCTGACTTTC. Filled out from reference TRBV5-5 and TRBJ2-6, the complete variable domain reads DAGVTQSPTHLIKTRGQQVTLRCSPISGHKSVSWYQQVLGQGPQFIFQYYEKEERGRGNFPDRFSARQFPNYSSELNVNALLLGDSALYLCASSLLAEGTNVLTFGAGSRLTVL.